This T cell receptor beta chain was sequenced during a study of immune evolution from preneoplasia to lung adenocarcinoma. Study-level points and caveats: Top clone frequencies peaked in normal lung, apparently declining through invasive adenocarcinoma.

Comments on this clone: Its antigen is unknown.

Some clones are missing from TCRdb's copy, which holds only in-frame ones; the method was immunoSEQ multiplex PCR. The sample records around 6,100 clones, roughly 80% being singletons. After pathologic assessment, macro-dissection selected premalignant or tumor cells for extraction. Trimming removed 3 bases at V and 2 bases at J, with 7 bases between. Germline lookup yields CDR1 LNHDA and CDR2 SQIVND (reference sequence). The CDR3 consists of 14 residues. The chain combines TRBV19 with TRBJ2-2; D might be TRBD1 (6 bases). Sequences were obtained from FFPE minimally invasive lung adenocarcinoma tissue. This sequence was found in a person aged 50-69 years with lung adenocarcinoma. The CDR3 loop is CASSMDRNTGELFF. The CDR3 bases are TGTGCCAGTAGTATGGACAGAAACACCGGGGAGCTGTTTTTT.